Listed here are 11 T cell receptor beta chains from one sample, sequenced in a study of naive and memory T cell subsets. Notes on the study in general: A few larger clonotypes appeared in naive repertoires, especially CD8, possibly memory cells re-expressing CD45RA.

No antigen is known for these receptors. Two oligonucleotides, mixed equimolar, formed the beta constant-region primer covering TRBC1 and TRBC2. Nested alpha and beta constant-region primers with the SP2 primer drove four PCR rounds on ligated cDNA. TCRdb analysed the UMI-ligation and nested PCR reads with MiXCR anew, one entry per CDR3 protein. The data contain some 82,000 distinct CDR3 sequences, approximately 10% of them singletons. The specimen was naive CD4+ T cells from blood. These TCRs come from a human donor in good health.

This rearrangement joins TRBV2 to TRBJ1-2; TRBD1 matches 8 bases. Trimming removed 3 bases from V and 7 bases from J; junction bases left unmatched: 7. The germline V gene has CDR1 SNHLY and CDR2 FYNNEI. The CDR3 loop spans 14 amino acids. DNA for the CDR3: TGTGCCAGCAGTGACAGGCAGGGGGCAAGTGGCTACACCTTC. Amino acids: CASSDRQGASGYTF.

This clonotype was seen a handful of times. V usage is TRBV20-1 and J usage is TRBJ2-3; D is possibly TRBD1 (6 bases). The CDR3 is 14 amino acids. Deletions cut 4 bases from V and 2 bases from J, with 13 bases between. Germline-derived CDR1 and CDR2 are DFQATT and SNEGSKA (reference sequence). DNA of the CDR3: TGCAGTGCTATTTTGGGGGCCAACACAGATACGCAGTATTTT. Translated: CSAILGANTDTQYF.

This clonotype was picked up a small number of times. As DNA, the CDR3 is TGTGCCAGCAGCTTAGGCATCGGGGGCCCCAAGTCCAATCCCACAGCCTACGAGCAGTACTTC. Its translation: CASSLGIGGPKSNPTAYEQYF. The V and J genes are TRBV11-2 and TRBJ2-7, with D perhaps assigned TRBD1 or TRBD2 (6 bases each). Between the trimmed V and J ends, which lost 1 base and 2 bases, there was a span of 30 bases. Germline loops: CDR1 SGHAT, CDR2 FQNNGV. CDR3 length equals 21 residues.

This clonotype has at least ten counts. This chain joins TRBV20-1 and TRBJ2-7, with D perhaps TRBD1 or TRBD2 (5 bases each). Trimming removed 7 bases at V and 0 bases at J, with 13 bases between. CDR1 is DFQATT and CDR2 is SNEGSKA in the germline V gene (reference sequence). The CDR3 loop spans 13 amino acids. CDR3 coding DNA: TGCAGTGGAGTCCGGGACGTCTCCTACGAGCAGTACTTC. Protein product: CSGVRDVSYEQYF.

The table lists this clonotype with a few counts. The J gene is TRBJ1-6, the V gene TRBV28; the D gene is possibly TRBD1 (5 bases). Per germline, CDR1 MDHEN and CDR2 SYDVKM. V lost 8 bases and J 6 bases, leaving 14 bases between the germline ends. The CDR3 is 14 residues long. Here the CDR3 DNA reads TGTGCCAGCCTTCGGGGCAATGGTAATTCACCCCTCCACTTT. Translated: CASLRGNGNSPLHF.

V usage is TRBV7-3 and J usage is TRBJ2-1, with 9 bases fitting TRBD2. V was pared by 0 bases and J by 0 bases, with 9 bases of the junction left unmatched. This CDR3 region has 19 residues. Germline CDR1 is SGHTA and CDR2 is FQGTGA. The CDR3 sequence: CASSLTNSLAGPSYNEQFF. CDR3 nucleotide sequence: TGTGCCAGCAGCTTAACGAATAGTCTAGCGGGACCCTCCTACAATGAGCAGTTCTTC.

This clonotype was observed many times. The rearrangement links TRBV20-1 to TRBJ2-3; D uncertain. V lost 1 base and J 0 bases, leaving 8 bases between the germline ends. CDR3 length equals 14 residues. CDR1 and CDR2 from the germline V gene are DFQATT and SNEGSKA (reference sequence). This CDR3 is CSARGTPSTDTQYF. The CDR3 DNA follows: TGCAGTGCTAGAGGGACCCCGAGCACAGATACGCAGTATTTT.

This clonotype was counted between two and nine times. The V and J genes are TRBV6-2 or TRBV6-3 and TRBJ2-7; a weak D match, TRBD2 (6 bases). V shed 5 bases and J shed 7 bases, with 15 bases lying between them. The CDR3 length is 13 residues. Germline V gene sequence: CDR1 MNHEY, CDR2 SVGEGT. In nucleotides, the CDR3 is TGTGCCAGCAGTAAGGGACTCCCGGGTGAGCAGTACTTC. This codes for CASSKGLPGEQYF.

There are many counts of this clonotype. The V gene is TRBV4-2, the J gene TRBJ2-7; 12 nucleotides agree with TRBD1. Germline V lookup: CDR1 LGHNA, CDR2 YNFKEQ. The CDR3 has 15 amino acids. V lost 5 bases, J lost 4 bases, and 6 bases stayed unmatched. The DNA for the CDR3 is TGTGCCAGCAGCGACCCGGGACAGGGGGCTTACGAGCAGTACTTC. Translated: CASSDPGQGAYEQYF.

The table lists this clonotype with a few counts. The V call is TRBV7-9, the J call TRBJ1-4; 8 bases are shared with TRBD1. Germline V gene data show CDR1 as SEHNR and CDR2 as FQNEAQ (reference sequence). V gave up 5 bases and J gave up 4 bases; unmatched junction bases: 3. This CDR3 region has 14 residues. As DNA, the CDR3 is TGTGCCAGCAGCCCTGGACAGGGTAATGAAAAACTGTTTTTT. Translating it yields CASSPGQGNEKLFF.

This clonotype was seen repeatedly, ten times or more. V is TRBV7-2 and J is TRBJ1-5, with 7 bases fitting TRBD1. Germline V gene lookup returns CDR1 SGHTA and CDR2 FQGNSA. The CDR3 has 14 residues. The V segment lost 5 bases and the J segment 2 bases; nucleotides outside the gene matches: 3. In DNA form, the CDR3 reads TGTGCCAGCAGCAAGGGGGCCGGCAATCAGCCCCAGCATTTT. Amino acids: CASSKGAGNQPQHF.